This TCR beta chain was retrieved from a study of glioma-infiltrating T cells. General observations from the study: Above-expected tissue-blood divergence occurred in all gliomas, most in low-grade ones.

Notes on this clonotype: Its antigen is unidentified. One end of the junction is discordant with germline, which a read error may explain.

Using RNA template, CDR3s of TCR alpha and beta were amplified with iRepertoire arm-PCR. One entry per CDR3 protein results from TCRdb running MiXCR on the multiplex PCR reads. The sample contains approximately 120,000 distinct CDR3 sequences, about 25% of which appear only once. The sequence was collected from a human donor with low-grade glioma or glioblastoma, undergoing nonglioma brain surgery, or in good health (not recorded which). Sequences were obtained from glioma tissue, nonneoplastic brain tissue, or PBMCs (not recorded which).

The CDR3 DNA sequence: TGTGCCAGCAGTTACAAGGGAACAAATGAAGCTTTATTT. It specifies CASSYKGTNEALF. This chain joins TRBV6-2 or TRBV6-3 and TRBJ1-1; no definite D call. From germline, CDR1 is MNHEY and CDR2 SVGEGT. The CDR3 has 13 residues.